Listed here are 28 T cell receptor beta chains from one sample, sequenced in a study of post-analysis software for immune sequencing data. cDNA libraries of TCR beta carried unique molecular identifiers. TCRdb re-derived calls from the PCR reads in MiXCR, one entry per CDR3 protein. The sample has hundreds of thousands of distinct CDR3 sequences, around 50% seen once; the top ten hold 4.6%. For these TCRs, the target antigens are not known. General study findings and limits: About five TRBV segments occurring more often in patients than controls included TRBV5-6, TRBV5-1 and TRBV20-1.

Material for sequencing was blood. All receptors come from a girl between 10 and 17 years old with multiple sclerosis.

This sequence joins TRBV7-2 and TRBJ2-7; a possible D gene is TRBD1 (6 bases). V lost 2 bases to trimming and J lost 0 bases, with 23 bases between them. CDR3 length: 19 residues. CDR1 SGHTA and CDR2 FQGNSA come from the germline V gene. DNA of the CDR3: TGTGCCAGCAGCTTAAAGGCACAGGGTCTACGGGTAAGCTCCTACGAGCAGTACTTC. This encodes CASSLKAQGLRVSSYEQYF.

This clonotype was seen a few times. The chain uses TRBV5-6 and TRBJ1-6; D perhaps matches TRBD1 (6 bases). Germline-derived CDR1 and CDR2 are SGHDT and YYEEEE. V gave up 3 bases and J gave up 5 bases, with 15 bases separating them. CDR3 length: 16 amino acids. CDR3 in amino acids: CASSSPPQGDNSPLHF. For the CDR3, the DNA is TGTGCCAGCAGCTCCCCCCCACAGGGCGATAATTCACCCCTCCACTTT. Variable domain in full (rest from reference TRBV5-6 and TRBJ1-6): DAGVTQSPTHLIKTRGQQVTLRCSPKSGHDTVSWYQQALGQGPQFIFQYYEEEERQRGNFPDRFSGHQFPNYSSELNVNALLLGDSALYLCASSSPPQGDNSPLHFGNGTRLTVT.

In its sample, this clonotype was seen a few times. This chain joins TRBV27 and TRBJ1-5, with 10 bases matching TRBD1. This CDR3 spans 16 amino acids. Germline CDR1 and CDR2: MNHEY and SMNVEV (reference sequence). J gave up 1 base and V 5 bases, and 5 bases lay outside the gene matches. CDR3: CASSPRGQGSNQPQHF. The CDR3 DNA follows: TGTGCCAGCAGTCCGAGGGGACAGGGGAGCAATCAGCCCCAGCATTTT.

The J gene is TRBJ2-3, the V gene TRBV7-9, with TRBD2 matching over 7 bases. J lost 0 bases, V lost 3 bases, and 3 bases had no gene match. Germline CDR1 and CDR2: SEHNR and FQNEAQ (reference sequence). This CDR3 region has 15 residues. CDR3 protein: CASSLSGISTDTQYF. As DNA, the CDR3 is TGTGCCAGCAGCTTGAGCGGGATAAGCACAGATACGCAGTATTTT.

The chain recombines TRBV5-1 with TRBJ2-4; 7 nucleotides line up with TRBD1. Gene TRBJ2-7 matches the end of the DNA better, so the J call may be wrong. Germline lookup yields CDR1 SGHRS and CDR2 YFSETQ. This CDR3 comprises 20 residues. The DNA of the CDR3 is TGCGCCAGCAGTCCGGCCGGTACGGGACAGAGTCAGAAAGGTGTCTACGAGCAGTACTTC. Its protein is CASSPAGTGQSQKGVYEQYF.

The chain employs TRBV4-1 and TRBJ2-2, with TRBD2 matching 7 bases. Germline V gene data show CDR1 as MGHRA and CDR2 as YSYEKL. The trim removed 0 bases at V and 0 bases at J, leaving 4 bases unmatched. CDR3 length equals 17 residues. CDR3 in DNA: TGCGCCAGCAGCCAAGATAATGCGGGGGCGAACACCGGGGAGCTGTTTTTT. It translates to CASSQDNAGANTGELFF.

Here the CDR3 DNA reads TGCAGTGCCAAGGGGATCTCCTACGAGCAGTACTTC. Encoded protein: CSAKGISYEQYF. The chain is built from TRBV20-1 and TRBJ2-7; possible D gene TRBD1, 5 bases. CDR3 length: 12 residues. Deletions cut 6 bases from V and 0 bases from J, with 9 bases between. Germline CDR1 is DFQATT and CDR2 is SNEGSKA (reference sequence).

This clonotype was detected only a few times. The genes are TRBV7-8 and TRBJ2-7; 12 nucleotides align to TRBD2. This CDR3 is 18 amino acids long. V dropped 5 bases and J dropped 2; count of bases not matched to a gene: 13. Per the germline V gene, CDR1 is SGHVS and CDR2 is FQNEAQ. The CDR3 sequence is CASSMTSGSPKITYEQYF. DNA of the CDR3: TGTGCCAGCAGCATGACTAGCGGGAGCCCTAAGATCACCTACGAGCAGTACTTC.

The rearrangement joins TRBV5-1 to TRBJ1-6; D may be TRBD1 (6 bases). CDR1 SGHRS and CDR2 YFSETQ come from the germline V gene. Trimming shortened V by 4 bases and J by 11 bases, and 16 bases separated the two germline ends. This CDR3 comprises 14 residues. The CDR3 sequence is CASSVGQIQAPLHF. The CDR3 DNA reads TGCGCCAGCAGCGTAGGACAGATCCAGGCACCCCTCCACTTT.

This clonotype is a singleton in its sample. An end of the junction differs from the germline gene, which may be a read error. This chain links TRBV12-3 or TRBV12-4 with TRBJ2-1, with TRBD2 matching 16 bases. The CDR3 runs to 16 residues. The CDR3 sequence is CASSKGLAGGFDEQFF. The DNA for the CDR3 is TGTGCTAGCAGTAAGGGACTAGCGGGAGGGTTTGATGAGCAGTTCTTC.

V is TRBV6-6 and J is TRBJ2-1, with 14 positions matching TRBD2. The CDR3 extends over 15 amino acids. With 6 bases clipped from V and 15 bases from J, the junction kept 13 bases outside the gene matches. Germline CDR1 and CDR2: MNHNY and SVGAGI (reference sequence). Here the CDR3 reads CASSIPGTSGRGSFF. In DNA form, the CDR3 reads TGTGCCAGCAGCATACCCGGGACTAGCGGGAGAGGTTCGTTCTTC.

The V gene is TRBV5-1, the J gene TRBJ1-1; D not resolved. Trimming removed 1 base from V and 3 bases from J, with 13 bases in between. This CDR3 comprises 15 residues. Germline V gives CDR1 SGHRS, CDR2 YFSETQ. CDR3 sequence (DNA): TGCGCCAGCAGCTTGTGGGCAGGTGTGGACACTGAAGCTTTCTTT. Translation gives CASSLWAGVDTEAFF.

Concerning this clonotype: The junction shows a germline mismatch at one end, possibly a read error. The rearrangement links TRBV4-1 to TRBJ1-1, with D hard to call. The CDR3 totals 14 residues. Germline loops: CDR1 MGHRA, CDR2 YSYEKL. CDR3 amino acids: CASSQGRLNTEAFF. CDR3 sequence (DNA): TGTGCCAGCAGCCAAGGACGGTTGAACACTGAAGCTTTCTTT.

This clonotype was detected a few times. Here the CDR3 DNA reads TGTGCCAGCAGCTCGCGACAGAACTATGGCTACACCTTC. Its translation is CASSSRQNYGYTF. The V call is TRBV11-2, the J call TRBJ1-2, with a tentative D call TRBD1 (5 bases). Germline lookup yields CDR1 SGHAT and CDR2 FQNNGV. The CDR3 loop spans 13 amino acids. V was shortened by 4 bases and J by 2 bases, with 8 bases between the two germline ends. Together with reference TRBV11-2 and TRBJ1-2, the CDR3 gives the full variable domain: EAGVAQSPRYKIIEKRQSVAFWCNPISGHATLYWYQQILGQGPKLLIQFQNNGVVDDSQLPKDRFSAERLKGVDSTLKIQPAKLEDSAVYLCASSSRQNYGYTFGSGTRLTVV.

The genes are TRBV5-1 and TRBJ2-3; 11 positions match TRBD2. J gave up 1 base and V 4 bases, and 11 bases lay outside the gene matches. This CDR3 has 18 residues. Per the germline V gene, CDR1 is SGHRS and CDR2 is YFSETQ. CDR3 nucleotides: TGCGCCAGCAGCGGAACTAGCGGGGGCACCGTCGGCACAGATACGCAGTATTTT. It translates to CASSGTSGGTVGTDTQYF.

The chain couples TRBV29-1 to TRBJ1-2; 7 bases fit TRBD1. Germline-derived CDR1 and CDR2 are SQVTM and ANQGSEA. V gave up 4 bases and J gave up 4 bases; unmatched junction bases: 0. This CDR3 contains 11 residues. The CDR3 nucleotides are TGCAGCGTTGCAGGGGGCTATGGCTACACCTTC. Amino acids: CSVAGGYGYTF.

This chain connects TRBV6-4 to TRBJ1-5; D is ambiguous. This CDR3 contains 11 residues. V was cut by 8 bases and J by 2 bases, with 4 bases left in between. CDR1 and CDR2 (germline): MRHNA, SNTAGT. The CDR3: CASWGNQPQHF. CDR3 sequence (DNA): TGTGCCAGCTGGGGCAATCAGCCCCAGCATTTT.

The DNA of the CDR3 is TGCAGTGCTAGAGGACGGGACAGGGCCACCTACGAGCAGTACTTC. Translation gives CSARGRDRATYEQYF. The gene calls are TRBV20-1 and TRBJ2-7; 9 positions agree with TRBD1. Germline CDR1 is DFQATT and CDR2 is SNEGSKA (reference sequence). J lost 2 bases, V lost 1 base, and 6 bases had no gene match. There are 15 residues in the CDR3.

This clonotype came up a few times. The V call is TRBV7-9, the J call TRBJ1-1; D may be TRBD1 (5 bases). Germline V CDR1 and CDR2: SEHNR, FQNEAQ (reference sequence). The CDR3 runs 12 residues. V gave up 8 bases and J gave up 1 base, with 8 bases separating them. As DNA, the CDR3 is TGTGCCAGCGGGGGAGCGAACACTGAAGCTTTCTTT. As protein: CASGGANTEAFF.

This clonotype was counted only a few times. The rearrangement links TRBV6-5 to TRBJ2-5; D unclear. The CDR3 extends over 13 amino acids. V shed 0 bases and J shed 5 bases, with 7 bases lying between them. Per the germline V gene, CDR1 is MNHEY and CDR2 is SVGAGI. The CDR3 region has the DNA TGTGCCAGCAGTTACTCGAGTAGGGAGACCCAGTACTTC. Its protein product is CASSYSSRETQYF.

The CDR3 coding sequence is TGCAGCGTTGAGGTCAGGGGGGTCTCCTTGATTAATGAGCAGTTCTTC. It encodes CSVEVRGVSLINEQFF. This chain links TRBV29-1 with TRBJ2-1; tentative D call: TRBD1 (7 bases). This CDR3 comprises 16 residues. The V end was cut by 3 bases, the J end by 7 bases, with 22 bases between. The germline V gene has CDR1 SQVTM and CDR2 ANQGSEA.

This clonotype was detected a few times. The chain's CDR3 is CASNGPPVTYEQYF. The CDR3 DNA sequence: TGTGCCAGCAATGGACCCCCCGTAACCTACGAGCAGTACTTC. V and J are TRBV6-6 and TRBJ2-7; D ambiguous. The CDR3 extends over 14 amino acids. Trimming stripped 7 bases from V and 2 bases from J, with 15 bases between. CDR1 is MNHNY, CDR2 SVGAGI, per germline (reference sequence).

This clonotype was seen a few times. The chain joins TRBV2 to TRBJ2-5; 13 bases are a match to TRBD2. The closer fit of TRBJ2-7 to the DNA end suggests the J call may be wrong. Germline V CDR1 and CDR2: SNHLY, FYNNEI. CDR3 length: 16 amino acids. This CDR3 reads CASSFLRLAGGYEQYF. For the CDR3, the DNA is TGTGCCAGCAGTTTCTTGCGACTAGCGGGAGGCTACGAGCAGTACTTC.

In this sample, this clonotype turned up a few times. CDR3 coding DNA: TGTGCCAGCAGAGAGAGCGGGTCCACTATCACAGATACGCAGTATTTT. Its protein product is CASRESGSTITDTQYF. J is TRBJ2-3 and V is TRBV12-3 or TRBV12-4, with a tentative D call TRBD2 (6 bases). This CDR3 spans 16 amino acids. The ends were cut back, 6 bases at V and 2 bases at J, with 18 bases in the middle.

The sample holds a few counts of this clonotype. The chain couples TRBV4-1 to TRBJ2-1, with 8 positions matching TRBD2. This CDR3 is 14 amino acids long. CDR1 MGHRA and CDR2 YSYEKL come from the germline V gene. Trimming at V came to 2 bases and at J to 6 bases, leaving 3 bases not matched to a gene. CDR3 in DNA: TGCGCCAGCAGCCAATATAGCGGGGCCAATGAGCAGTTCTTC. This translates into CASSQYSGANEQFF.

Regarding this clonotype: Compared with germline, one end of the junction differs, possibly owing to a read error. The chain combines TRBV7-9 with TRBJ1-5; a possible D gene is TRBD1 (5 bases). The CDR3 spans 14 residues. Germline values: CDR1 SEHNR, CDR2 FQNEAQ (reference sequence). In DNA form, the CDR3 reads TGTGCCGGCAGCGCCAGGGAATTGAATCAGCCCCAGCATTTT. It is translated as CAGSARELNQPQHF.

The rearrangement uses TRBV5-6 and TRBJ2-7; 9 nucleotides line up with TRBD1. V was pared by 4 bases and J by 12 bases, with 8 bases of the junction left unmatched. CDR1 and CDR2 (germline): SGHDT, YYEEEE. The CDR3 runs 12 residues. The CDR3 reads CASSPGQGKGYF. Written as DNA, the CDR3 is TGTGCCAGCAGCCCCGGACAGGGGAAGGGGTACTTC.

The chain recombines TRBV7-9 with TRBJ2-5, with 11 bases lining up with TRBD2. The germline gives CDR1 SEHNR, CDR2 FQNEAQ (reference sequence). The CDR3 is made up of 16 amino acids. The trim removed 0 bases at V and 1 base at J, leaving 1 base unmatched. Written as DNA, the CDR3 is TGTGCCAGCAGCTTAGCGACTAGCGGGGCCCAAGAGACCCAGTACTTC. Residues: CASSLATSGAQETQYF.